This TCR beta chain was documented in a study of beta chain features in type 1 diabetes. Expressed TCRB transcripts were sequenced because the isolated RNA had all been reverse transcribed beforehand. Some clones are missing from TCRdb's copy, which holds only in-frame ones; the method was immunoSEQ multiplex PCR. The table has around 140,000 clones, around 10% seen once. This CDR3 region has 15 residues. Germline V lookup: CDR1 SEHNR, CDR2 FQNEAQ (reference sequence). Unmatched junction bases numbered 9, after V lost 5 bases and J lost 2 bases. Turning to this clone: Its antigen is as yet unknown.

Study outcomes and limitations: Researchers reported that naive, central memory and Treg TCRB repertoires appeared more similar in patients than in healthy donors. A moderate, significant TCRB CDR3 shortening appeared in type 1 diabetes across four CD4+ subsets.

The chain couples TRBV7-9 to TRBJ2-7, with 7 nucleotides matching TRBD2. Sequencing was carried out using central memory CD4+ T cells from blood. This TCR derives from a man aged 30-40 years with type 1 diabetes. CDR3: CASSPKRGDAYEQYF. The CDR3 DNA reads TGTGCCAGCAGCCCCAAACGGGGGGACGCCTACGAGCAGTACTTC.